This entry lists 21 T cell receptor beta chains sequenced from one sample in a study of T cell changes during pregnancy in multiple sclerosis. Sequencing used immunoSEQ multiplex PCR; TCRdb keeps in-frame clones, though not all of them. The data contain 69,000 or so clones, 92% of them singletons. This specimen consisted of peripheral blood, obtained in the third trimester of pregnancy. The source of these receptors is a female donor in good health, enrolled as a control in a pregnancy study.

This clone was seen once. The chain carries TRBV7-3 and TRBJ2-1, with 7 bases aligning to TRBD2. V lost 1 base and J lost 3; bases outside the gene matches: 3. The CDR3 sequence is 15 residues long. CDR1 and CDR2 (germline): SGHTA, FQGTGA. This chain's CDR3 is CASSLMAGDYNEQFF. CDR3 coding DNA: TGTGCCAGCAGCTTAATGGCGGGAGACTACAATGAGCAGTTCTTC. The variable domain in full, with the rest retrieved from reference TRBV7-3 and TRBJ2-1, is GAGVSQTPSNKVTEKGKYVELRCDPISGHTALYWYRQSLGQGPEFLIYFQGTGAADDSGLPNDRFFAVRPEGSVSTLKIQRTERGDSAVYLCASSLMAGDYNEQFFGPGTRLTVL.

The V gene is TRBV29-1, the J gene TRBJ2-5; D is perhaps TRBD1 (5 bases). Germline V gene lookup returns CDR1 SQVTM and CDR2 ANQGSEA. V lost 2 bases and J 4 bases, leaving 8 bases between the germline ends. The CDR3 consists of 12 residues. CDR3 coding DNA: TGCAGCGTTGAACAGGGTGGAGAGACCCAGTACTTC. Translation: CSVEQGGETQYF. The full variable domain, rest sourced from reference TRBV29-1 and TRBJ2-5, is SAVISQKPSRDICQRGTSLTIQCQVDSQVTMMFWYRQQPGQSLTLIATANQGSEATYESGFVIDKFPISRPNLTFSTLTVSNMSPEDSSIYLCSVEQGGETQYFGPGTRLLVL.

This clone was seen a few times. The chain is built from TRBV30 and TRBJ2-1, with D unresolved. The CDR3 covers 13 residues. Germline V CDR1 and CDR2: GTSNPN, SVGIG (reference sequence). V lost 4 bases to trimming and J lost 0 bases, with 7 bases between them. The DNA of the CDR3 is TGTGCCTGGATCGAGCTCTCCTACAATGAGCAGTTCTTC. Its protein product is CAWIELSYNEQFF.

The J gene is TRBJ2-7, the V gene TRBV25-1, with TRBD2 as a possible D gene (5 bases). The CDR3 runs to 14 residues. The germline CDR1 and CDR2 sequences are MGHDK and SYGVNS. V shed 2 bases and J shed 6 bases, with 14 bases lying between them. This CDR3 reads CASSELVRGGEQYF. The CDR3 DNA sequence: TGTGCCAGCAGTGAACTTGTCCGGGGTGGCGAGCAGTACTTC.

The chain uses TRBV4-2 and TRBJ2-1; the D is unclear. The CDR3 runs to 16 residues. Trimming removed 4 bases at V and 5 bases at J, with 18 bases between. Germline V gene sequence: CDR1 LGHNA, CDR2 YNFKEQ. The CDR3 spells CASSPAKRSGNNEQFF. DNA of the CDR3: TGTGCCAGCAGCCCAGCCAAGAGGTCCGGAAACAATGAGCAGTTCTTC.

This clone has only a few counts. The chain has TRBV4-2 and TRBJ1-5; weak D call: TRBD1 (6 bases). The germline CDR1 and CDR2 sequences are LGHNA and YNFKEQ. This CDR3 contains 15 residues. Trimming removed 3 bases at V and 6 bases at J, with 15 bases between. CDR3 sequence reads: CASSQGRGVGQPQHF. The CDR3 nucleotides are TGTGCCAGCAGCCAGGGCAGGGGAGTCGGTCAGCCCCAGCATTTT.

The genes are TRBV5-1 and TRBJ2-5; D perhaps matches TRBD1 (5 bases). In germline, CDR1 is SGHRS, CDR2 YFSETQ. The CDR3 length is 15 residues. Deletions cut 0 bases from V and 2 bases from J, with 11 bases between. CDR3 amino acids: CASSLATKGQETQYF. The CDR3 DNA is TGCGCCAGCAGCTTGGCGACGAAGGGGCAAGAGACCCAGTACTTC. Supplemented by reference TRBV5-1 and TRBJ2-5, the full variable domain reads KAGVTQTPRYLIKTRGQQVTLSCSPISGHRSVSWYQQTPGQGLQFLFEYFSETQRNKGNFPGRFSGRQFSNSRSEMNVSTLELGDSALYLCASSLATKGQETQYFGPGTRLLVL.

The chain couples TRBV30 to TRBJ1-6, with TRBD1 identical over 7 bases. This CDR3 region has 18 residues. Germline V gene sequence: CDR1 GTSNPN, CDR2 SVGIG (reference sequence). Trimming removed 1 base from V and 1 base from J; junction bases left unmatched: 10. The CDR3 nucleotides are TGTGCCTGGAGTGCCTCACAGGGGAGACGATCCTATAATTCACCCCTCCACTTT. This encodes CAWSASQGRRSYNSPLHF.

A note on this clone: Other nucleotide sequences in the sample specify the same CDR3. This chain uses TRBV9 with TRBJ2-7, with D perhaps matching TRBD2 (6 bases). The CDR3 extends over 15 amino acids. Germline V gene data show CDR1 as SGDLS and CDR2 as YYNGEE. V shed 0 bases and J shed 0 bases, with 10 bases lying between them. The CDR3 loop reads CASSVGGGISYEQYF. Here the CDR3 DNA reads TGTGCCAGCAGCGTAGGGGGCGGGATCTCCTACGAGCAGTACTTC.

J is TRBJ2-7 and V is TRBV7-2, with 9 bases that match TRBD2. This CDR3 has 15 residues. Germline CDR1 reads SGHTA; CDR2 reads FQGNSA. J lost 5 bases, V lost 3 bases, and 8 bases had no gene match. As DNA, the CDR3 is TGTGCCAGCAGCTTTAGAATCGGACTAGCGAACGAGCAGTACTTC. Translating gives CASSFRIGLANEQYF.

The J gene is TRBJ2-5, the V gene TRBV6-6; 11 nucleotides match TRBD1. Trimming took 5 bases from V and 0 from J; bases not matched to a gene: 2. Germline lookup yields CDR1 MNHNY and CDR2 SVGAGI (reference sequence). The CDR3 extends over 15 amino acids. This CDR3 is CASSGDRGYQETQYF. The CDR3 DNA sequence: TGTGCCAGCAGTGGGGACAGGGGGTACCAAGAGACCCAGTACTTC.

The V and J genes are TRBV15 and TRBJ2-3; 12 nucleotides match TRBD1. Germline CDR1 and CDR2: LNHNV and YYDKDF (reference sequence). The ends lost 5 bases at V and 7 bases at J; junction bases unmatched: 13. The CDR3 runs to 17 residues. The CDR3 nucleotides read TGTGCCACCAGCCCGCAAACCGGGGACAGGGGGCATCATACGCAGTATTTT. This gives the protein CATSPQTGDRGHHTQYF.

Regarding this clone: The junction and the germline gene differ at one end; a read error may be behind it. V is TRBV25-1 and J is TRBJ1-1; D gene ambiguous. Per the germline V gene, CDR1 is MGHDK and CDR2 is SYGVNS. This CDR3 is 12 amino acids long. The CDR3 loop reads CASRGGNAEAFF. CDR3 nucleotide sequence: TGTGCCAGCAGGGGAGGGAACGCTGAAGCTTTCTTT.

This sequence joins TRBV27 and TRBJ1-2; TRBD1 might be the D (6 bases). The CDR3 covers 15 residues. Per the germline V gene, CDR1 is MNHEY and CDR2 is SMNVEV (reference sequence). V was clipped by 5 bases and J by 4 bases, with 17 bases between them. The CDR3 DNA reads TGTGCCAGCAGTAAAACAGGGCAAGTGTTCTATGGCTACACCTTC. The encoded protein is CASSKTGQVFYGYTF.

In nucleotides, the CDR3 is TGTGCCATCAAGGAAAGGACAGGCAACACTGAAGCTTTCTTT. Translation gives CAIKERTGNTEAFF. V and J are TRBV10-3 and TRBJ1-1; 7 bases map to TRBD1. This CDR3 comprises 14 residues. Per the germline V gene, CDR1 is ENHRY and CDR2 is SYGVKD. Unmatched junction bases numbered 7, after V lost 7 bases and J lost 2 bases.

The V call is TRBV28, the J call TRBJ2-1, with TRBD1 matching over 9 bases. The germline gives CDR1 MDHEN, CDR2 SYDVKM. V gave up 6 bases and J gave up 7 bases; unmatched junction bases: 13. CDR3 length equals 16 residues. This CDR3 reads CASSDLPGQGTNEQFF. DNA for the CDR3: TGTGCCAGCAGCGACCTTCCGGGACAGGGAACAAATGAGCAGTTCTTC.

The V and J genes are TRBV18 and TRBJ1-2; D gene ambiguous. CDR3 length: 13 residues. Germline V CDR1 and CDR2: KGHSH, LQKENI. V lost 2 bases and J 3 bases, leaving 7 bases between the germline ends. DNA of the CDR3: TGTGCCAGCTCACCAGGGGAGGACTATGGCTACACCTTC. Translation: CASSPGEDYGYTF.

The rearrangement uses TRBV30 and TRBJ2-1; D may be TRBD1 (5 bases). Trimming pared 4 bases from V and 6 bases from J, leaving 10 bases between. This CDR3 contains 12 residues. Germline loops: CDR1 GTSNPN, CDR2 SVGIG (reference sequence). The CDR3 sequence is CAWTATGNEQFF. CDR3 sequence (DNA): TGTGCCTGGACCGCCACAGGCAATGAGCAGTTCTTC.

Concerning this clone itself: The junction departs from the called germline gene at one end, perhaps through a read error. The chain links TRBV27 to TRBJ1-1; unclear D gene. The CDR3 is 16 residues long. Germline CDR1 and CDR2: MNHEY and SMNVEV (reference sequence). The CDR3 here is CVSSAHYGPMNTEAFF. The CDR3 DNA sequence: TGTGTCAGCAGTGCACATTATGGCCCGATGAACACTGAAGCTTTCTTT.

The chain employs TRBV7-2 and TRBJ2-7; 12 positions agree with TRBD2. Germline V gives CDR1 SGHTA, CDR2 FQGNSA. J lost 6 bases, V lost 1 base, and 4 bases had no gene match. The CDR3 spans 15 residues. The CDR3 protein is CASSLGLAGAGEQYF. In nucleotides, the CDR3 is TGTGCCAGCAGCTTAGGACTAGCGGGAGCCGGCGAGCAGTACTTC.

The V and J genes are TRBV14 and TRBJ1-3, with D unclear. V was trimmed by 3 bases and J by 0 bases, leaving 6 bases between them. The CDR3 contains 14 residues. Germline-derived CDR1 and CDR2 are SGHDN and FVKESK. CDR3 sequence (DNA): TGTGCCAGCAGCCAGAGTTTCTCTGGAAACACCATATATTTT. Translation gives CASSQSFSGNTIYF.